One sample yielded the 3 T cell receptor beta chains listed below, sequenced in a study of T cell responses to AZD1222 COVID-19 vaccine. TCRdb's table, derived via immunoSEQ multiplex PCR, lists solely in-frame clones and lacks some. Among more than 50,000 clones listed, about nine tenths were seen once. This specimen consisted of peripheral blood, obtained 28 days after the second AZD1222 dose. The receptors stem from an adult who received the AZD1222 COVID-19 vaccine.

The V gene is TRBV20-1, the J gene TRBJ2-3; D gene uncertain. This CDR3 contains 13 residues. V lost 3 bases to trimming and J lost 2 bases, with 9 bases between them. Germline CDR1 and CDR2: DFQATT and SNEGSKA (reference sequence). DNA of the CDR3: TGCAGTGCTAGTCCCAGAATCACAGATACGCAGTATTTT. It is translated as CSASPRITDTQYF.

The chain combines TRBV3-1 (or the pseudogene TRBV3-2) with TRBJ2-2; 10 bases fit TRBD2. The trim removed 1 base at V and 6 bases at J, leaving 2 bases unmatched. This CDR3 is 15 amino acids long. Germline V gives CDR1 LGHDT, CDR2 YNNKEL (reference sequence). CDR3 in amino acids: CASSQVTSGAGELFF. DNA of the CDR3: TGTGCCAGCAGCCAAGTAACTAGCGGGGCCGGGGAGCTGTTTTTT.

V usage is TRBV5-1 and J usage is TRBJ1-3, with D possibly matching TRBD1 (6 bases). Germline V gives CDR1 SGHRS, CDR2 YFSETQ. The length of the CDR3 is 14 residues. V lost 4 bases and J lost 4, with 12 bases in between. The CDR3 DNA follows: TGCGCCAGCAGCAAGGGACATCTAGGAAACACCATATATTTT. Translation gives CASSKGHLGNTIYF.